This record looks at one TCR beta chain sequence and its context. Its recognized antigen is unknown. Base qualities are missing; no much larger clone stands one base away. This entry is derived from a study of blood T cell repertoires in COVID-19 (dated by TCRdb to 2018 to 2021). About the study as a whole: Samples covering the acute and convalescent phases of COVID-19 were provided by collaborators in the United States, Italy and Spain. The material from the prospective study consisted of cDNA or gDNA derived from T cells, B-cell-depleted T cells, or PBMCs. Subjects who had been exposed to COVID-19, were actively infected with it, or had recovered from it provided the deeply sampled blood TCRbeta repertoires that made up the dataset. The repertoires were made available in a free public database intended to serve as a resource for research on the immune response to SARS-CoV-2. Samples were obtained from the ongoing ImmuneRACE study (first 160 participants) and from over a thousand subjects provided by 6 global collaborators. A de-identified subject ID, COVID-19 status, age in years and sex were almost always included in the sample metadata. Where HLA class I and class II types were available, the types were taken from metadata supplied by the sample provider, not from assay-based typing.

Reading the germline V gene gives CDR1 MDHEN and CDR2 SYDVKM. V gives up 6 bases and J gives up 4 bases, and the segment between their germline ends measures 7 bases. The CDR3 sequence holds 11 residues, the cysteine and phenylalanine included. Left in the record is the CDR3 DNA by itself, 33 bases read in frame from the first base. Each collaborating institution followed its own protocols to collect whole blood in K2EDTA tubes. For TCRbeta analysis, collaborators shipped samples as frozen whole blood, isolated PBMCs, or DNA extracted from either of those sample types. TCRbeta CDR3 regions were amplified from genomic DNA using the immunoSEQ Assay, a bias-controlled multiplex PCR. The authors' analysis ran thus. The number of nucleated cells in each sample was estimated from the amplification of reference gene primers within the assay. To quantify the absolute abundance of each unique TCRbeta CDR3 rearrangement, sequence reads were collapsed and filtered. For each sample, productive Simpson clonality was calculated as the square root of Simpson's diversity index over productive rearrangements. Held by TCRdb, this immuneACCESS table contains in-frame sequences only and omits some clones. Under half of the omission traces to an unresolved V gene where checked; the cause of the rest is unknown. The V and J calls and the clone size are those of that table, but D and trimming were determined from the DNA. For this sample the table gives approximately 110,000 clones, of which more than 75% were detected only once. The top ten clones comprise roughly 5.4% of the sample.

Findings and caveats that apply to the study as a whole: How much clinical and demographic metadata was included differed by source and by participant, and the metadata was provided uncurated.

This clonotype was obtained from a human donor in a cohort sampled during active COVID-19. The sequencing input was peripheral blood. The receptor chain draws on TRBV28 and TRBJ2-7; the D gene cannot be resolved reliably. The DNA sequence is as follows: TGTGCCAGCAGCCACGGGTACGAGCAGTACTTC. It encodes CASSHGYEQYF.